This T cell receptor beta chain derives from a study of spatial heterogeneity in lung cancer. Between the trimmed V and J ends, which lost 5 bases and 7 bases, there was a span of 12 bases. The CDR3 is 12 amino acids. From germline, CDR1 is SEHNR and CDR2 FQNEAQ (reference sequence). General study points: The study found that expanded intratumoral alpha and beta TCR counts tracked tumor mutation counts.

Described time point: sample taken at primary tumor resection. This clonotype is termed medium-sized. Its antigen is undetermined. TCRdb itself ran the 5' RACE reads through MiXCR, one entry per CDR3 protein. Here the sample spans more than 5,000 distinct CDR3 sequences, roughly 8.2% being singletons. The source was lung tumor tissue, collected at surgery. The receptor was derived from a female donor with early-stage non-small cell lung cancer. The chain couples TRBV7-9 to TRBJ2-7; weak D call: TRBD1 (6 bases). The CDR3 here is CASSDTGTEQYF. The DNA for the CDR3 is TGTGCCAGCAGCGATACCGGGACAGAGCAGTACTTC.